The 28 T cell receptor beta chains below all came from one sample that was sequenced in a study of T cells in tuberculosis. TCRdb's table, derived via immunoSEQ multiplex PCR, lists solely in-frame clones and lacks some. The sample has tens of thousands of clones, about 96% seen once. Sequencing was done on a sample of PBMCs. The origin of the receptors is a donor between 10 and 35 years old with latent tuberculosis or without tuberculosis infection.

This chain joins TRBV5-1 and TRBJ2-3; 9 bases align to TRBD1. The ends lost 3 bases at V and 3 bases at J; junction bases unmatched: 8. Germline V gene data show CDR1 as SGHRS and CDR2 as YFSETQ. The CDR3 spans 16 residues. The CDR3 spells CASSSARQGETDTQYF. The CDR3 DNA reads TGCGCCAGCAGCTCCGCGAGACAGGGGGAAACAGATACGCAGTATTTT.

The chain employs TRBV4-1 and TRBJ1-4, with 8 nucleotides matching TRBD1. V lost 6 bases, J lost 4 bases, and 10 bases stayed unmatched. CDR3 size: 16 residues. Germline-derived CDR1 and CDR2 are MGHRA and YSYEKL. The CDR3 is CASRPVGTGFNEKLFF. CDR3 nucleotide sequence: TGCGCCAGCAGGCCTGTCGGGACAGGCTTTAATGAAAAACTGTTTTTT.

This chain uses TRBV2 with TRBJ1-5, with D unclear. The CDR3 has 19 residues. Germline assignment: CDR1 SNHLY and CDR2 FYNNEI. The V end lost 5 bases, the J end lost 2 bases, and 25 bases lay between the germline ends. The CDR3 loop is CASSRDGRDPPGGNQPQHF. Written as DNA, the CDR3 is TGTGCCAGCAGTCGGGATGGCAGAGATCCCCCCGGCGGCAATCAGCCCCAGCATTTT.

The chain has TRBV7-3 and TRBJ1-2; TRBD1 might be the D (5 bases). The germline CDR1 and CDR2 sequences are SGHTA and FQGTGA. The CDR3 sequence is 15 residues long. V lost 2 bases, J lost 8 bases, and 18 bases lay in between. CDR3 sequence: CASSLGGVFDGGYTF. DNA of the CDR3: TGTGCCAGCAGCTTAGGAGGGGTGTTTGATGGGGGCTACACCTTC.

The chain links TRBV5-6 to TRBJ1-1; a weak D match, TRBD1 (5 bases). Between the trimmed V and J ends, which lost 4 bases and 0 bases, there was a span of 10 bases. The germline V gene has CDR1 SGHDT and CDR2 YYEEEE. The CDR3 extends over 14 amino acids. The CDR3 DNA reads TGTGCCAGCAGCCCACGGACACTGAACACTGAAGCTTTCTTT. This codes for CASSPRTLNTEAFF.

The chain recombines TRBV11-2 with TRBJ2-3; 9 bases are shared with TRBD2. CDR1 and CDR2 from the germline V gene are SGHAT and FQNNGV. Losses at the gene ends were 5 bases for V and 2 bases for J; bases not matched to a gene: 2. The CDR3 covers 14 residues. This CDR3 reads CASSIAGVTDTQYF. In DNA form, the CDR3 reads TGTGCCAGCAGCATAGCGGGAGTCACAGATACGCAGTATTTT.

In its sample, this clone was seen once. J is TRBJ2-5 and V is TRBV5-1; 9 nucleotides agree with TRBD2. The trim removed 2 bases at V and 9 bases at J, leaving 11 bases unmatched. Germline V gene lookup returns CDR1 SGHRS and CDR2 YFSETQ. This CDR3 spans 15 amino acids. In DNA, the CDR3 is TGCGCCAGCAGCTTAATTCTAGCGCGGGAGGGGTCCCAGTACTTC. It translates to CASSLILAREGSQYF.

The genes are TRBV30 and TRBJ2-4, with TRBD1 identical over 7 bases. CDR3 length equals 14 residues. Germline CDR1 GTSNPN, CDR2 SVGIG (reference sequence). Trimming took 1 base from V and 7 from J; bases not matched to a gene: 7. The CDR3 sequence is CAWSGGTVANIQYF. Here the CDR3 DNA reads TGTGCCTGGAGTGGTGGGACAGTGGCGAACATTCAGTACTTC.

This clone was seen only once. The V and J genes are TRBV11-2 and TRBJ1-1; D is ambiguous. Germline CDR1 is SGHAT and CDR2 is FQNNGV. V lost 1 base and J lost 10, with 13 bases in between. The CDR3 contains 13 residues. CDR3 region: CASSLGTQERAFF. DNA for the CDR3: TGTGCCAGCAGCTTAGGCACTCAAGAGAGAGCTTTCTTT.

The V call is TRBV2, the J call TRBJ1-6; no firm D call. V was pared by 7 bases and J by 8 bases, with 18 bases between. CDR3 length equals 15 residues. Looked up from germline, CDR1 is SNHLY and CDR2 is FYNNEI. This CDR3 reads CASIWEPGTYSPLHF. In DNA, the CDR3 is TGTGCCAGCATCTGGGAACCGGGAACCTATTCACCCCTCCACTTT. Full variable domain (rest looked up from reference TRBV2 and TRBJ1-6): EPEVTQTPSHQVTQMGQEVILRCVPISNHLYFYWYRQILGQKVEFLVSFYNNEISEKSEIFDDQFSVERPDGSNFTLKIRSTKLEDSAMYFCASIWEPGTYSPLHFGNGTRLTVT.

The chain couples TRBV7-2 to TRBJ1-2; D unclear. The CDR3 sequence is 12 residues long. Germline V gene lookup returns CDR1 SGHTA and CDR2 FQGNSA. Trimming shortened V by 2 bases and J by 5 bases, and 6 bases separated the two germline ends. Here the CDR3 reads CASSLPIYGYTF. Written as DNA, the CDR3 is TGTGCCAGCAGCTTACCCATTTATGGCTACACCTTC.

As DNA, the CDR3 is TGTGCCAGCAGCTTCTTAACTAGCGGGATTGGCGAGCAGTACTTC. Amino acids: CASSFLTSGIGEQYF. This chain joins TRBV7-2 and TRBJ2-7, with 10 positions matching TRBD2. Germline V CDR1 and CDR2: SGHTA, FQGNSA. The CDR3 is 15 residues long. With V trimmed by 3 bases and J by 6 bases, 8 bases remained unmatched.

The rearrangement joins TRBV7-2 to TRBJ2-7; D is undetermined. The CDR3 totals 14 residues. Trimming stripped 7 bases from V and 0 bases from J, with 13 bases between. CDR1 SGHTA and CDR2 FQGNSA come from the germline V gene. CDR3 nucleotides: TGTGCCAGCAAAAGAGCACCGTCCTCCTACGAGCAGTACTTC. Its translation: CASKRAPSSYEQYF.

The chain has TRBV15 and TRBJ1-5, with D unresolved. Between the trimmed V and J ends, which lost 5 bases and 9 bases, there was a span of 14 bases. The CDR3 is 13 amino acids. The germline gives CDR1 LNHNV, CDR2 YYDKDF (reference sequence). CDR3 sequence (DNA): TGTGCCACCAGCGCCGTACCCTCGAGGCCCCAGCATTTT. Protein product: CATSAVPSRPQHF.

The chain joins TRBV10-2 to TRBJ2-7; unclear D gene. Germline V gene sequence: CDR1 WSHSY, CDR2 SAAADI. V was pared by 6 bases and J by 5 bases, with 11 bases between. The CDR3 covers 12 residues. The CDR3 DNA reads TGCGCCAGCAGGCAGCGCAACAACGAGCAGTACTTC. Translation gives CASRQRNNEQYF.

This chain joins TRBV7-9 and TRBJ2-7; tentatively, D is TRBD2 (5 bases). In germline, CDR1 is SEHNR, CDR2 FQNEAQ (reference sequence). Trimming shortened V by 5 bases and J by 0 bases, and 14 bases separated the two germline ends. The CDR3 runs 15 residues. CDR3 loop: CASSLTGTSSYEQYF. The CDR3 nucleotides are TGTGCCAGCAGCCTAACGGGAACTAGCTCCTACGAGCAGTACTTC.

The DNA for the CDR3 is TGTGCCACCAGTGATAGCGGGGGGAACTCCTACAATGAGCAGTTCTTC. Its translation: CATSDSGGNSYNEQFF. This chain links TRBV15 with TRBJ2-1; 10 positions agree with TRBD2. Germline CDR1 and CDR2: LNHNV and YYDKDF (reference sequence). After removal of 6 bases from V and 0 bases from J, the junction contained 5 bases not matched to a gene. This CDR3 has 16 residues.

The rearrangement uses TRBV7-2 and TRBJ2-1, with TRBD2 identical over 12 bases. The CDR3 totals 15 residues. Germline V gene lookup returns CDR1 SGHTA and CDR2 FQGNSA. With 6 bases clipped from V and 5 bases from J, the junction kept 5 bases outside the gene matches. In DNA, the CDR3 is TGTGCCAGCAGGACTCGGACTAGCGGGGACAATGAGCAGTTCTTC. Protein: CASRTRTSGDNEQFF.

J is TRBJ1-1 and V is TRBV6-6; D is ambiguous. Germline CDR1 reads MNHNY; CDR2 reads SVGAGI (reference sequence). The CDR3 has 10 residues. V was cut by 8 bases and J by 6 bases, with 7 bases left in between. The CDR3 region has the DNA TGTGCCAGCTATAGTGCTGAAGCTTTCTTT. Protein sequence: CASYSAEAFF.

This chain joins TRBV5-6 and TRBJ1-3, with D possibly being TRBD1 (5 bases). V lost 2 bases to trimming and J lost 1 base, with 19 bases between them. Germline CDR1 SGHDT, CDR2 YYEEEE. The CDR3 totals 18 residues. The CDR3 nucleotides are TGTGCCAGCAGCTTCAATAGAAGGGGAAGGCGGTCTGGAAACACCATATATTTT. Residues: CASSFNRRGRRSGNTIYF.

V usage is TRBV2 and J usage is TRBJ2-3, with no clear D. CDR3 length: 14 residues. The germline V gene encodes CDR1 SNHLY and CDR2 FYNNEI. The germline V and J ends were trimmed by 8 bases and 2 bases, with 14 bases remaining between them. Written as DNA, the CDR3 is TGTGCCAGCCAGAGGTTTAGGAACACAGATACGCAGTATTTT. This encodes CASQRFRNTDTQYF.

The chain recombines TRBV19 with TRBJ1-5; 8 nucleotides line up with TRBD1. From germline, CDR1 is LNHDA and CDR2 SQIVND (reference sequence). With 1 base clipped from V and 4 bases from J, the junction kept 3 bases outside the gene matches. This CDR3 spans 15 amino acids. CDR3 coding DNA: TGTGCCAGTAGTATAGGACAGGGGCTTAATCAGCCCCAGCATTTT. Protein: CASSIGQGLNQPQHF.

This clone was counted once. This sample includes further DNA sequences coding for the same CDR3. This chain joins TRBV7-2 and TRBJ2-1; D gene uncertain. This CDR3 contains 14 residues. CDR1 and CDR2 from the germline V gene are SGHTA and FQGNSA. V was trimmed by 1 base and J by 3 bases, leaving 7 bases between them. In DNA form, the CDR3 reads TGTGCCAGCAGCTTAGTACCAGTCTACAATGAGCAGTTCTTC. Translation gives CASSLVPVYNEQFF.

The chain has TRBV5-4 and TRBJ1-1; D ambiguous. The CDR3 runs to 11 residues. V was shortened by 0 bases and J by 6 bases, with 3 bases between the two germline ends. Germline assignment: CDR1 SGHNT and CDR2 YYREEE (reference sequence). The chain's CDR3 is CASSLGPEAFF. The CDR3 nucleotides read TGTGCCAGCAGCTTGGGGCCTGAAGCTTTCTTT.

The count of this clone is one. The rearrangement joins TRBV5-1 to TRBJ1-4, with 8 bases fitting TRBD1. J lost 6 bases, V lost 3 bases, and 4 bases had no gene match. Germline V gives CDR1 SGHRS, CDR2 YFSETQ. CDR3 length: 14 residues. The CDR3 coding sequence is TGCGCCAGCAGCTCGGACAGGGTAGATGAAAAACTGTTTTTT. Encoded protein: CASSSDRVDEKLFF. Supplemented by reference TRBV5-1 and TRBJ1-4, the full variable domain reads KAGVTQTPRYLIKTRGQQVTLSCSPISGHRSVSWYQQTPGQGLQFLFEYFSETQRNKGNFPGRFSGRQFSNSRSEMNVSTLELGDSALYLCASSSDRVDEKLFFGSGTQLSVL.

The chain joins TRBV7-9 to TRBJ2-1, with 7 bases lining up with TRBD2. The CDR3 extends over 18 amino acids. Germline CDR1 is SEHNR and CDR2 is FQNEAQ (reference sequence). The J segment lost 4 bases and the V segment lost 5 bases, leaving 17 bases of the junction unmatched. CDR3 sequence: CASSTGRTGTKEYNEQFF. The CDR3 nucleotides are TGTGCCAGCAGCACCGGGCGCACCGGGACTAAAGAGTACAATGAGCAGTTCTTC.

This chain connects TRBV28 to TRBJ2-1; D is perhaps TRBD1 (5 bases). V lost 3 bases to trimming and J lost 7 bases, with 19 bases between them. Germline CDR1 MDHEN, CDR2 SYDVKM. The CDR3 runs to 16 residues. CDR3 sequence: CASSFSSGRKDNEQFF. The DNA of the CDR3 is TGTGCCAGCAGTTTTTCCTCAGGGCGGAAGGATAATGAGCAGTTCTTC.

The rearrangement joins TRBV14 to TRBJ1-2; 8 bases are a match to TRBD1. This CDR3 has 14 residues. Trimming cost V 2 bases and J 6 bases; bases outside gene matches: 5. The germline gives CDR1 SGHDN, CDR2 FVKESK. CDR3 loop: CASSQLTGVDGYTF. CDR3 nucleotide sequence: TGTGCCAGCAGCCAATTGACAGGGGTTGATGGCTACACCTTC.